Described below is a single TCR beta chain sequence and its context. This clonotype was counted between two and nine times. What antigen it recognizes has not been identified. Base quality data are lacking; no much larger clone is found one base away. RNA was isolated from bulk, unsorted tissue, and RNA quality was assessed with a NanoDrop ND-1000 and an Agilent 2100. For the normal lung samples, distant non-tumor tissue was collected more than 3 cm away from the tumor edge. All donors had newly diagnosed lung cancer, had not received prior chemotherapy, and were admitted for thoracic surgery in China between August and November 2014. The study excluded patients who had received radiotherapy or chemotherapy before or who had another cancer at the same time. Surgical tissue pieces of 1-2 cm3 were preserved in RNAlater solution and were kept at -80 degrees C until use. This sample stems from a study of tumor and adjacent non-tumor tissue in lung cancer (dated by TCRdb to the late 2010s). Describing the broader study: The cohort included some 11 adenocarcinoma, a couple of squamous cell carcinoma and 1 small cell lung cancer patients. The study compared bulk TCRbeta repertoires between lung tumor tissue and matched distant non-tumor lung tissue from some 14 lung cancer patients. For each patient, one tumor sample and one normal lung sample were taken, giving thirty paired specimens that underwent TCRbeta CDR3 sequencing. A total of 95 million to 150 million productive TCRbeta reads were generated by sequencing, corresponding to an average of roughly 4.1 million reads per sample. Among the approximately 15 patients, ages ranged from about 31 to 80 years, 10 were men and 5 were women, and disease was TNM stage I to III. Results and caveats for the whole study, not just this receptor: TCR diversity was significantly higher in younger patients, and greater tumor TCR diversity was associated with shorter overall survival and shorter disease-free survival. The methods do not name the sequencing platform or mention unique molecular identifiers. Significantly higher TCR diversity (inverse Simpson) was observed in tumor tissue than in normal lung tissue (431.37 vs 166.20, P = 0.0075, Mann-Whitney U test). Peripheral blood was not sequenced, so blood TCRbeta repertoires in these lung cancer patients were not examined. The cohort had only around 14 patients, and the authors noted that larger samples and more detailed clinical data are needed. A significantly larger cumulative share of the repertoire was made up by the top 100 clones in normal lung than in tumor tissue.

Libraries were built with multiplex PCR. Sequencing relied on an Illumina HiSeq 2500. TCRbeta libraries were constructed through three rounds of nested PCR with primers (Table S4) according to protocols modified from ARM-PCR. Before sequencing, PCR products in the 200-500 bp range were cut out of the gel and cleaned up using the QIAquick gel extraction kit. The authors processed their data as follows. Trimmomatic was used to clean the reads, FLASH merged the cleaned reads into complete CDR3 sequences, and MiTCR assigned the sequences to V(D)J germline segments. Clonal diversity was computed as the inverse Simpson's index with VDJtools. Productive reads were defined as in-frame sequences without a premature stop codon. The raw public data were reprocessed by TCRdb itself: fastp quality trimming at Q25, MiXCR clonotype calling, in-frame beta chains only. For every CDR3 protein sequence, its rows merge into one entry that carries the most common genes and DNA. These V and J calls originate from TCRdb's pipeline instead of the authors' own analysis. This sample comprises some 100,000 distinct CDR3 sequences, roughly two thirds of them detected only once. The ten most abundant clones make up 15% to 20% of the sample.

V trim: 0 bases; J trim: 3 bases; unmatched bases: 3. Inclusive of the bounding cysteine and phenylalanine, the CDR3 is 16 residues long. Of all the DNA, just the CDR3 is kept, 48 bases in frame from base 1. The CDR1 and CDR2 encoded by the germline V gene are SGHRS and YFSETQ. Material for sequencing was distant non-tumor lung tissue. This sequence uses TRBV5-1 and TRBJ2-3; TRBD2 agrees with 11 junctional bases. The sequence came from a man aged 30-40 years with non-small cell lung cancer. The CDR3 here reads CASSLALAGGTDTQYF. The sequenced DNA: TGCGCCAGCAGCTTGGCGCTAGCGGGAGGTACAGATACGCAGTATTTT.